The 16 T cell receptor beta chains reported below all come from one sample, sequenced in a study of control samples from healthy donors and cancer patients. TCRdb's table, derived via immunoSEQ multiplex PCR, lists solely in-frame clones and lacks some. The sample consists of around 140,000 clones, just under 90% of them appearing once. Sequencing was performed on PBMCs. The receptors here all came from a middle-aged man with head and neck cancer.

The J gene is TRBJ1-6, the V gene TRBV4-1, with TRBD1 as a possible D gene (5 bases). Trimming removed 2 bases at V and 6 bases at J, with 11 bases between. Germline V lookup: CDR1 MGHRA, CDR2 YSYEKL. The CDR3 is 15 amino acids. The CDR3 nucleotides read TGCGCCAGCAGCCAAACGAAAGGGACTAATTCACCCCTCCACTTT. The encoded protein is CASSQTKGTNSPLHF.

This chain connects TRBV2 to TRBJ1-4, with D hard to call. This CDR3 is 15 amino acids long. Germline CDR1 reads SNHLY; CDR2 reads FYNNEI. The V gene lost 2 bases and the J gene lost 8 bases, with 15 bases spanning the gap. The CDR3 DNA reads as TGTGCCAGCAGTGAATTGGTAAAGGGAGGCGAAAAACTGTTTTTT. Translating it yields CASSELVKGGEKLFF.

V usage is TRBV13 and J usage is TRBJ2-7, with a weak D call TRBD2 (5 bases). The germline V gene encodes CDR1 PRHDT and CDR2 FYEKMQ (reference sequence). This CDR3 has 15 residues. V was clipped by 5 bases and J by 2 bases, with 16 bases between them. This CDR3 reads CASSNSRVGTYEQYF. DNA of the CDR3: TGTGCCAGCAGCAATTCGAGGGTGGGGACCTACGAGCAGTACTTC.

This chain links TRBV7-9 with TRBJ2-5, with D perhaps matching TRBD2 (5 bases). Germline V gene data show CDR1 as SEHNR and CDR2 as FQNEAQ (reference sequence). CDR3 length: 12 amino acids. Between the trimmed V and J ends, which lost 2 bases and 7 bases, there was a span of 8 bases. The CDR3 reads CASSLYGRTQYF. Here the CDR3 DNA reads TGTGCCAGCAGCTTATATGGGAGGACCCAGTACTTC.

The genes are TRBV11-3 and TRBJ2-1; D might be TRBD1 or TRBD2, each matching 6 bases. The CDR3 consists of 14 residues. CDR1 SGHNT and CDR2 YENEEA come from the germline V gene. With 5 bases removed from V and 4 bases from J, the gap between germline ends came to 12 bases. The CDR3: CASSLTGAYNEQFF. The CDR3 bases are TGTGCCAGCAGCCTCACGGGGGCGTACAATGAGCAGTTCTTC.

The chain links TRBV7-7 to TRBJ1-3; D possibly corresponds to TRBD1 (6 bases). Per the germline V gene, CDR1 is SSHAT and CDR2 is FNYEAQ (reference sequence). CDR3 length: 13 amino acids. Trimming took off 5 bases at V and 4 bases at J, with 9 bases between the two ends. The CDR3 loop reads CASSQDRGNTIYF. The CDR3 DNA is TGTGCCAGCAGCCAAGACAGGGGAAACACCATATATTTT. Variable domain in full (rest from reference TRBV7-7 and TRBJ1-3): GAGVSQSPRYKVTKRGQDVTLRCDPISSHATLYWYQQALGQGPEFLTYFNYEAQPDKSGLPSDRFSAERPEGSISTLTIQRTEQRDSAMYRCASSQDRGNTIYFGEGSWLTVV.

V and J are TRBV6-5 and TRBJ1-5, with D maybe TRBD1 (5 bases). The length of the CDR3 is 13 residues. V was trimmed by 7 bases and J by 7 bases, leaving 14 bases between them. Germline loops: CDR1 MNHEY, CDR2 SVGAGI. In nucleotides, the CDR3 is TGTGCCAGCACCAGAACCGGGGGGCAGCCCCAGCATTTT. Its protein is CASTRTGGQPQHF.

The chain carries TRBV7-9 and TRBJ2-2; D may be TRBD2 (5 bases). The V end lost 7 bases, the J end lost 1 base, and 10 bases lay between the germline ends. There are 14 residues in the CDR3. Germline V gene data show CDR1 as SEHNR and CDR2 as FQNEAQ (reference sequence). CDR3 sequence reads: CASTPDLNTGELFF. The CDR3 region has the DNA TGTGCCAGCACCCCGGACTTGAACACCGGGGAGCTGTTTTTT.

A remark on this clone: At one boundary the junction diverges from the germline segment, which might be a read error. V and J are TRBV7-7 and TRBJ2-5; 15 bases are a match to TRBD2. CDR3 length: 16 residues. CDR1 and CDR2 (germline): SSHAT, FNYEAQ (reference sequence). The CDR3 coding sequence is TGTGCTAGCAGCCTGGGACTAGCGGGAGGAGAAGAGACCCAGTACTTC. As protein: CASSLGLAGGEETQYF.

This chain uses TRBV6-1 with TRBJ1-5; D unclear. CDR1 and CDR2 from the germline V gene are MNHNS and SASEGT. Deletions cut 3 bases from V and 10 bases from J, with 7 bases between. The CDR3 is 11 amino acids. The CDR3 reads CASSEDAPQHF. CDR3 in DNA: TGTGCCAGCAGTGAGGACGCTCCCCAGCATTTT.

The chain carries TRBV5-1 and TRBJ1-4; D may be TRBD1 (5 bases). V lost 0 bases and J lost 9, with 12 bases in between. The CDR3 consists of 14 residues. Germline loops: CDR1 SGHRS, CDR2 YFSETQ. In nucleotides, the CDR3 is TGCGCCAGCAGCTTGGTGGGGGAGACGAAAAAACTGTTTTTT. Residues: CASSLVGETKKLFF.

This chain joins TRBV21-1 and TRBJ1-5. TRBV21-1 is recorded as a pseudogene. The CDR3 extends over 16 amino acids. The CDR3 DNA reads as TGTGCCAGCAGCCCGCCCAGTGGGGGGCTGAGGCAGCCCCAGCATTTT. Translating it yields CASSPPSGGLRQPQHF.

This chain joins TRBV10-2 and TRBJ2-7, with D perhaps being TRBD1 or TRBD2 (6 bases each). Trimming left V 7 bases short and J 2 bases short, with 15 bases between. CDR3 length: 14 amino acids. Per the germline V gene, CDR1 is WSHSY and CDR2 is SAAADI. The CDR3 DNA follows: TGCGCCAGCAAAACACCGGGGGCCCCCTACGAGCAGTACTTC. This gives the protein CASKTPGAPYEQYF.

V usage is TRBV5-4 and J usage is TRBJ2-3, with a weak D call TRBD2 (7 bases). Germline V gene lookup returns CDR1 SGHNT and CDR2 YYREEE (reference sequence). Between the trimmed V and J ends, which lost 0 bases and 5 bases, there was a span of 13 bases. This CDR3 is 15 amino acids long. CDR3 DNA sequence: TGTGCCAGCAGCTTGGGGGGGGGCCAGGAAGATACGCAGTATTTT. Its protein product is CASSLGGGQEDTQYF.

V usage is TRBV4-1 and J usage is TRBJ2-3; D possibly corresponds to TRBD2 (5 bases). The germline CDR1 and CDR2 sequences are MGHRA and YSYEKL. V gave up 1 base and J gave up 6 bases, with 11 bases separating them. The CDR3 runs 14 residues. CDR3 sequence (DNA): TGCGCCAGCAGCCAAGGAGTGAGGGAGGATACGCAGTATTTT. It is translated as CASSQGVREDTQYF.

This clone was seen just once. The rearrangement links TRBV12-3 or TRBV12-4 to TRBJ1-1, with no clear D. The V end lost 3 bases, the J end lost 4 bases, and 9 bases lay between the germline ends. The CDR3 contains 13 residues. CDR3: CASSLREGTEAFF. CDR3 DNA: TGTGCCAGCAGTTTGAGGGAGGGCACTGAAGCTTTCTTT.